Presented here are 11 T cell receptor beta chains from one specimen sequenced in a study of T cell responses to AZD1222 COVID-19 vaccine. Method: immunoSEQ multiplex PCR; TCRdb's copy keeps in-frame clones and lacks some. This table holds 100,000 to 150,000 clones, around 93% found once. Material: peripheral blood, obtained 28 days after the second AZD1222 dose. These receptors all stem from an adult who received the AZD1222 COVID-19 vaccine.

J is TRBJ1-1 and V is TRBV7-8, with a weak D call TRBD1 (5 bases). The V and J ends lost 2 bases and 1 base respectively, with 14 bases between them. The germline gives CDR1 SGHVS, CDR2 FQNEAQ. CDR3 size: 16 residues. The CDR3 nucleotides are TGTGCCAGCAGCTTACGGGTGGGGGGGAAGAACACTGAAGCTTTCTTT. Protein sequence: CASSLRVGGKNTEAFF.

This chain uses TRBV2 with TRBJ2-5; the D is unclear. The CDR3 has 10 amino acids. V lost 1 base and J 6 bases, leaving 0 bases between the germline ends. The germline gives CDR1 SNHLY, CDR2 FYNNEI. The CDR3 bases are TGTGCCAGCAGTGAAGAGACCCAGTACTTC. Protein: CASSEETQYF.

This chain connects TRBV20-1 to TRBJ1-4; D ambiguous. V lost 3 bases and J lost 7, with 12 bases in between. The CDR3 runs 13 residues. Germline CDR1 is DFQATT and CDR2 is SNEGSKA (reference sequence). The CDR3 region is CSASGQRFEKLFF. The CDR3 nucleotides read TGCAGTGCTAGTGGTCAGAGGTTTGAAAAACTGTTTTTT.

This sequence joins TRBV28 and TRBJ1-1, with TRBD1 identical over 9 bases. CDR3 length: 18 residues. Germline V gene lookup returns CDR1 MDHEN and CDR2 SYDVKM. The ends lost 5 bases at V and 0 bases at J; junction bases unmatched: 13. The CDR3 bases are TGTGCCAGCAGTGGCTCGACAGGGGGTTGGTTAGTGAACACTGAAGCTTTCTTT. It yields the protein CASSGSTGGWLVNTEAFF.

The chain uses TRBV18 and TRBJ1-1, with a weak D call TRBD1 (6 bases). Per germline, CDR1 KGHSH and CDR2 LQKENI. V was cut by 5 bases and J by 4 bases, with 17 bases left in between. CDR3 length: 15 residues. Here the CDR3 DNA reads TGTGCCAGCTCAAACGGAGTGCAGGGGAGCACTGAAGCTTTCTTT. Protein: CASSNGVQGSTEAFF.

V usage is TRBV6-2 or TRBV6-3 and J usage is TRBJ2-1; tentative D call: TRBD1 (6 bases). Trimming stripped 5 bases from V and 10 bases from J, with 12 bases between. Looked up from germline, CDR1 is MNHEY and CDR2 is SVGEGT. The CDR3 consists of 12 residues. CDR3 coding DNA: TGTGCCAGCAGTCAACAGGGATACGAGCAGTTCTTC. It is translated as CASSQQGYEQFF.

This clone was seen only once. This CDR3 is CASYLAGSTDTQYF. CDR3 nucleotides: TGTGCCAGCTACCTAGCGGGTAGCACAGATACGCAGTATTTT. The chain joins TRBV3-1 (or the pseudogene TRBV3-2) to TRBJ2-3, with 8 bases aligning to TRBD2. V dropped 8 bases and J dropped 0; count of bases not matched to a gene: 4. CDR1 is LGHDT, CDR2 YNNKEL, per germline (reference sequence). CDR3 length: 14 residues.

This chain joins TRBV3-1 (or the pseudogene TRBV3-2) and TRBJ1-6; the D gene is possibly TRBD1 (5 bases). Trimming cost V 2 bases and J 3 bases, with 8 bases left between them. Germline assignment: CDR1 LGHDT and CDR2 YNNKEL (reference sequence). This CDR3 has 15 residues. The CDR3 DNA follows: TGTGCCAGCAGCCAATCCGGGGGCTATAATTCACCCCTCCACTTT. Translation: CASSQSGGYNSPLHF.

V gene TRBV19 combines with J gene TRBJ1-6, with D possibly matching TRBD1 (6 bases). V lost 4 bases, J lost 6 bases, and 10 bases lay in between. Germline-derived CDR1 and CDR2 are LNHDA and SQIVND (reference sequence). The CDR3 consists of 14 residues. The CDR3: CASSTGQFNSPLHF. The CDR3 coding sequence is TGTGCCAGTAGTACCGGACAGTTTAATTCACCCCTCCACTTT.

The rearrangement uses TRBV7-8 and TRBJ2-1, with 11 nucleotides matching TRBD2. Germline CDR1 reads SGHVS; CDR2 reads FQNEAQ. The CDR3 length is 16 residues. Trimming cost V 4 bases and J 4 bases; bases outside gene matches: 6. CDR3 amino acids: CASSSPSGGRYNEQFF. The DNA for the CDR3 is TGTGCCAGCAGCTCACCTAGCGGGGGGAGGTACAATGAGCAGTTCTTC.

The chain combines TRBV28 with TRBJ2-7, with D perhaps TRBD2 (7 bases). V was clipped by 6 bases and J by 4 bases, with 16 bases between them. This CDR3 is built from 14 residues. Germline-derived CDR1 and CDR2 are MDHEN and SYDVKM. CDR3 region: CASSPGGAGYEQYF. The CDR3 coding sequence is TGTGCCAGCAGCCCTGGGGGGGCAGGTTACGAGCAGTACTTC.